This TCR beta chain was captured by sequencing in a study of post-analysis software for immune sequencing data (dated by TCRdb to the mid-2010s). The study in broad terms: The recorded disease courses included relapsing-remitting, secondary progressive and progressive-relapsing multiple sclerosis, and some patients had no subtype annotation. A subset of samples was prepared in parallel using single-end sample barcoding, then pooled and co-amplified after Illumina adapter ligation. Patient repertoires were compared against around twelve previously published healthy control repertoires from donors aged about 6 to 27 years. Summary of the overall study and its limitations: The multiple sclerosis patient group was slightly younger than the control group. Compared with controls, multiple sclerosis patients had significantly lower normalized Chao1 diversity, a finding suggesting substantial peripheral T-cell clonal expansion. Direct clustering with F measure revealed strong co-clustering of samples prepared in the same batch, which led to a batch-effect correction. Significantly higher frequencies in patients than in controls were found for about 5 TRBV segments, including TRBV5-6, TRBV5-1 and TRBV20-1.

TCR beta repertoires were profiled from peripheral blood of over 10 young patients with multiple sclerosis to demonstrate the VDJtools post-analysis software. The multiple sclerosis patients were children and adolescents between roughly 6 and 16 years of age. This clonotype was detected ten times or more. Its binding antigen is unknown. No per-base quality is available; no much larger clone lies one base away. The library was built by means of PCR. The listed sequencing device is Illumina HiSeq 2500. To reduce PCR and sequencing biases, unique molecular identifiers were built into the TCR beta cDNA libraries. Per 1 to 10 million input T cells, roughly 500,000 cDNA molecules were obtained, such that each molecule approximated one T cell. The patient libraries were prepared and sequenced with the same protocol used for the earlier healthy control dataset. Within a given batch, samples were prepared together, multiplexed and sequenced on the same HiSeq lane. Under the source paper's analysis protocol: Raw barcoded reads were processed with MIGEC, and single-read molecular identifier groups were discarded before consensus assembly and CDR3 extraction. VDJtools was used for post-analysis of the clonotype tables, and diversity was normalized by down-sampling every dataset to the size of the smallest sample. To correct batch-related cross-sample contamination, repertoire overlap clustering matched CDR3 amino acid sequences but not nucleotide sequences. TCRdb reanalyzed the raw reads on its own, using fastp at Q25 for trimming and MiXCR for clone calling, and kept in-frame beta chains. One record per CDR3 amino acid sequence lists the most common genes and DNA. TCRdb, not the authors, supplied the V and J calls. The sample table lists about 200,000 distinct CDR3 sequences, roughly 28% of them with a count of one. In total, the top ten clones hold approximately 3% of the sample.

In the germline V gene (reference sequence), CDR1 corresponds to DFQATT and CDR2 to SNEGSKA. V has 6 bases trimmed and J has 4 bases trimmed; junction bases matching no gene number 0. Counted from cysteine to phenylalanine, this CDR3 has 13 amino acids. The only DNA kept is the CDR3, 39 bases in frame from the first base. Recombination joined TRBV20-1 with TRBJ2-1; the junction holds 13 bases that match TRBD2. This TCR was recovered from a girl younger than 18 with multiple sclerosis. The sample was blood. The CDR3 reads as follows: CSAGLAGYNEQFF. The DNA sequence is TGCAGTGCGGGACTAGCGGGGTACAATGAGCAGTTCTTC.